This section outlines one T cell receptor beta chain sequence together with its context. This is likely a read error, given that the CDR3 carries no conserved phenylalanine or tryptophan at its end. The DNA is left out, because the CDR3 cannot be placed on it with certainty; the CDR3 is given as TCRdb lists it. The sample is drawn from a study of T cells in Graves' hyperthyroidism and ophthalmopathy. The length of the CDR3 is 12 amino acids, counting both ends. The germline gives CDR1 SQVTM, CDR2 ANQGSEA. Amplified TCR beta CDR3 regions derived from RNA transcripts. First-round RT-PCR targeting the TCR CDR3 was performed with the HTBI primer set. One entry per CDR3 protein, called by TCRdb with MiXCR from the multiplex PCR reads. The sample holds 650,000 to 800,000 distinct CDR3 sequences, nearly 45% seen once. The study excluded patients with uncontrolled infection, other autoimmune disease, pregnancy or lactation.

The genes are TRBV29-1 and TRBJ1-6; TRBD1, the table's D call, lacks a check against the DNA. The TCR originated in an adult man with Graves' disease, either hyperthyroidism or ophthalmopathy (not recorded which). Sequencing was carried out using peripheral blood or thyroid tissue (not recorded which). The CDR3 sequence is CSVAGRRDTDDY.